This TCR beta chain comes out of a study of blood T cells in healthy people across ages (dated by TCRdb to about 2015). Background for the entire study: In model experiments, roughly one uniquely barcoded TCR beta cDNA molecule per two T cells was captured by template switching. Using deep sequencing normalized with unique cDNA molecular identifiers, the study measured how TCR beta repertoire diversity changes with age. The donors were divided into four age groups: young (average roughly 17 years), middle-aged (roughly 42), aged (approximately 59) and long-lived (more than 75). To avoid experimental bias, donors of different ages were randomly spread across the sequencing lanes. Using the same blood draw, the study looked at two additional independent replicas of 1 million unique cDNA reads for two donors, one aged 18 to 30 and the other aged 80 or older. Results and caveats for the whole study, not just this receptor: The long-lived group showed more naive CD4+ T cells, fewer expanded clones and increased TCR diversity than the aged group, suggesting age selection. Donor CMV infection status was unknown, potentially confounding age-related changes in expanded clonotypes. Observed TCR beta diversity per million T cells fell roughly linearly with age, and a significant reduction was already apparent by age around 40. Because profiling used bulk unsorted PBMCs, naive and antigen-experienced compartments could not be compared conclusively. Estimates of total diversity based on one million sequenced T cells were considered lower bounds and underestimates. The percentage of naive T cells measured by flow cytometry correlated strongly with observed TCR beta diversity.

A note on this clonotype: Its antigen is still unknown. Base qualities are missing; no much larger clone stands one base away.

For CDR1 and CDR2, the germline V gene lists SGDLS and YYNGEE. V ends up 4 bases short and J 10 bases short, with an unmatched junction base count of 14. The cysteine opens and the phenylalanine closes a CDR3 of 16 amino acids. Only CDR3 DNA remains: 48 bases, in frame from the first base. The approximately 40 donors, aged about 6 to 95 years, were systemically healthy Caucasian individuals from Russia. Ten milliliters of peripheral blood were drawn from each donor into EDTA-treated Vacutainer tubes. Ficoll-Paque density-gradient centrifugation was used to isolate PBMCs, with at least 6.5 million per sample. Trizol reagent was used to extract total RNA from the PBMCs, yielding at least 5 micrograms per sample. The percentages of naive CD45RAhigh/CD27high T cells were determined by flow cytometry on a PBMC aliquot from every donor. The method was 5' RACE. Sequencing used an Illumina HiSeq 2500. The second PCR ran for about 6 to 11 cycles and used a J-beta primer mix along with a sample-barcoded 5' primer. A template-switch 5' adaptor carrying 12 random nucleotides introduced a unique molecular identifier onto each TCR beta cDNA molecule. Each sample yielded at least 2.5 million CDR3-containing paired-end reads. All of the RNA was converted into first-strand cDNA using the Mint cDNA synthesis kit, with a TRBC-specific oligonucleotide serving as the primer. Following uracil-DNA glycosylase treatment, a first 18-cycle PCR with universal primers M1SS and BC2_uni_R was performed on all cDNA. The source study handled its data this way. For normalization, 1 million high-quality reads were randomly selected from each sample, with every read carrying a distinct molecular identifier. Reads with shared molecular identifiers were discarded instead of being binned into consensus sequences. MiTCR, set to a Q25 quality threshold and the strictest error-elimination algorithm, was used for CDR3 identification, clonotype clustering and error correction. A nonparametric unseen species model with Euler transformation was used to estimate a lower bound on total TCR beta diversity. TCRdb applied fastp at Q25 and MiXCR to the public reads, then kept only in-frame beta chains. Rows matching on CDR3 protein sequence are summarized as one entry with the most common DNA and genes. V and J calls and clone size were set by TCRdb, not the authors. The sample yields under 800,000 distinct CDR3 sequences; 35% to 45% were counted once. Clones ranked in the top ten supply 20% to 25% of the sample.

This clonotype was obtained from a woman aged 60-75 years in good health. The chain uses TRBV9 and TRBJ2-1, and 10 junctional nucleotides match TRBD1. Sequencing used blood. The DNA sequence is TGTGCCAGCAGCTCCTCTGTTGGGACAGGGGCCTACGAGCAGTTCTTC. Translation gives CASSSSVGTGAYEQFF.